This TCR beta chain was found in a study of OX40 agonist ivuxolimab in advanced cancers. As for the study in general: Of the patients, three showed partial responses, one with hepatocellular carcinoma and two with cutaneous melanoma.

Study observations and caveats: Among the lowest peripheral clonal expansion occurred in 0.1-3.0 mg/kg partial responders. At doses 0.1 to 3.0 mg/kg, CD4+ and CD8+ clones expanded.

For this clone: Its specificity is not known.

Profiling relied on immunoSEQ multiplex PCR, and the TCRdb table lists in-frame clones only, not all of them. The data contain under 75,000 clones, 81% of them singletons. This CDR3 spans 14 amino acids. Germline CDR1 is MNHEY and CDR2 is SVGAGI. Losses at the gene ends were 5 bases for V and 7 bases for J; bases not matched to a gene: 7. The receptor's source is an adult with an advanced solid tumor such as melanoma, head and neck, liver or kidney cancer. Source: CD4+ or CD8+ T cells sorted from blood, taken in a trial of the OX40 agonist ivuxolimab. J is TRBJ2-5 and V is TRBV6-5, with TRBD1 matching 10 bases. Here the CDR3 reads CASSQDRGTGTQYF. The CDR3, as DNA: TGTGCCAGCAGTCAGGACAGGGGGACGGGGACCCAGTACTTC.